This passage covers 16 T cell receptor beta chains from one sample sequenced in a study of blood T cell repertoires in COVID-19. The data were produced by immunoSEQ multiplex PCR, yet TCRdb's version contains in-frame clones alone and is incomplete. The table has some 150,000 clones, about three quarters seen once. The sample taken for sequencing was peripheral blood. The source is a woman between 50 and 59 years old with active or convalescent COVID-19.

This clone has just one count. This chain joins TRBV3-1 (or the pseudogene TRBV3-2) and TRBJ2-5, with D unclear. Germline lookup yields CDR1 LGHDT and CDR2 YNNKEL (reference sequence). The V end lost 0 bases, the J end lost 0 bases, and 8 bases lay between the germline ends. The CDR3 is made up of 15 amino acids. The CDR3 region is CASSQDQAYQETQYF. CDR3 nucleotide sequence: TGTGCCAGCAGCCAAGATCAGGCTTACCAAGAGACCCAGTACTTC.

This clone was observed a handful of times. This chain joins TRBV9 and TRBJ1-1, with 11 nucleotides matching TRBD1. Germline CDR1 reads SGDLS; CDR2 reads YYNGEE. CDR3 size: 15 residues. Germline trimming cut 4 bases from V and 5 bases from J; bases unmatched to any gene: 7. CDR3 residues: CASSTGQGAITEAFF. For the CDR3, the DNA is TGTGCCAGCAGCACCGGACAGGGGGCGATAACTGAAGCTTTCTTT.

The gene calls are TRBV6-5 and TRBJ1-2; possible D gene TRBD1, 6 bases. This CDR3 contains 13 residues. Per the germline V gene, CDR1 is MNHEY and CDR2 is SVGAGI. Trimming cost V 7 bases and J 3 bases, with 12 bases left between them. The chain's CDR3 is CASKGGRDYGYTF. Written as DNA, the CDR3 is TGTGCCAGCAAGGGGGGGCGGGACTATGGCTACACCTTC.

The chain links TRBV6-5 to TRBJ2-1; the match to TRBD2 covers 12 bases. The V segment lost 8 bases and the J segment 2 bases; nucleotides outside the gene matches: 4. CDR3 length: 15 amino acids. CDR1 and CDR2 from the germline V gene are MNHEY and SVGAGI. As DNA, the CDR3 is TGTGCCAGCGGACTAGCGGGAAGGGCCTACAATGAGCAGTTCTTC. Translating it yields CASGLAGRAYNEQFF.

This clone has just a few counts. The V call is TRBV6-5, the J call TRBJ2-1; 7 bases line up with TRBD2. The length of the CDR3 is 13 residues. Germline-derived CDR1 and CDR2 are MNHEY and SVGAGI. The trim removed 8 bases at V and 3 bases at J, leaving 4 bases unmatched. The CDR3 sequence: CASLSGNYNEQFF. In nucleotides, the CDR3 is TGTGCCAGCCTGAGCGGGAACTACAATGAGCAGTTCTTC.

The chain employs TRBV23-1 and TRBJ1-1; D is uncertain. TRBV23-1 is sorted into the ORF group, with uncertain function. CDR3 length: 13 residues. V shed 2 bases and J shed 4 bases, with 8 bases lying between them. CDR3 bases: TGCGCCAGCAGTCAAGAGGGTGTCACTGAAGCTTTCTTT. Amino acids: CASSQEGVTEAFF.

The rearrangement uses TRBV2 and TRBJ1-1; no clear D gene. V was cut by 4 bases and J by 11 bases, with 14 bases left in between. Germline CDR1 reads SNHLY; CDR2 reads FYNNEI. CDR3 length: 12 amino acids. CDR3 in amino acids: CASSVRSPQAFF. The DNA for the CDR3 is TGTGCCAGCAGTGTGCGGTCTCCCCAGGCTTTCTTT.

This clone was seen only once. This chain uses TRBV29-1 with TRBJ2-3, with D perhaps TRBD2 (6 bases). Trimming removed 5 bases at V and 0 bases at J, with 12 bases between. The germline CDR1 and CDR2 sequences are SQVTM and ANQGSEA. CDR3 length: 14 residues. This CDR3 is CSVQEGTSTDTQYF. DNA of the CDR3: TGCAGCGTTCAGGAGGGGACTAGCACAGATACGCAGTATTTT.

This chain uses TRBV3-1 (or the pseudogene TRBV3-2) with TRBJ2-7, with 12 bases aligning to TRBD2. CDR1 and CDR2 from the germline V gene are LGHDT and YNNKEL (reference sequence). J was trimmed by 2 bases and V by 6 bases; bases with no gene match: 5. This CDR3 region has 15 residues. The CDR3 DNA is TGTGCCAGCAGACTACTAGCGGGGGGAACCTACGAGCAGTACTTC. This gives the protein CASRLLAGGTYEQYF.

The chain joins TRBV7-8 to TRBJ1-1, with a possible D match to TRBD1 (5 bases). The CDR3 totals 16 residues. Germline CDR1 is SGHVS and CDR2 is FQNEAQ. Trimming took 1 base from V and 2 from J, leaving 14 bases between them. CDR3 sequence reads: CASSLGFRGGNTEAFF. CDR3 nucleotide sequence: TGTGCCAGCAGCTTAGGGTTTCGGGGGGGAAACACTGAAGCTTTCTTT.

This clone was counted many times. The V gene is TRBV12-5, the J gene TRBJ2-5, with 8 positions matching TRBD2. This CDR3 has 15 residues. Germline CDR1 and CDR2: LGHNT and FRNRAP. V dropped 7 bases and J dropped 3; count of bases not matched to a gene: 10. Here the CDR3 reads CASAPGGAGEETQYF. The CDR3 region has the DNA TGTGCTAGTGCCCCCGGTGGAGCGGGAGAAGAGACCCAGTACTTC. Full variable domain (rest looked up from reference TRBV12-5 and TRBJ2-5): DARVTQTPRHKVTEMGQEVTMRCQPILGHNTVFWYRQTMMQGLELLAYFRNRAPLDDSGMPKDRFSAEMPDATLATLKIQPSEPRDSAVYFCASAPGGAGEETQYFGPGTRLLVL.

This clone was counted only a few times. The chain couples TRBV15 to TRBJ2-4, with 8 bases aligning to TRBD1. The CDR3 contains 14 residues. Germline V gene data show CDR1 as LNHNV and CDR2 as YYDKDF (reference sequence). J gave up 9 bases and V 0 bases, and 4 bases lay outside the gene matches. The CDR3, as DNA: TGTGCCACCAGCAGAGATGGACAGGGTTCCATTCAGTACTTC. Protein product: CATSRDGQGSIQYF.

This sequence joins TRBV6-6 and TRBJ1-3, with D possibly TRBD1 on 5 matching bases. Germline V gene sequence: CDR1 MNHNY, CDR2 SVGAGI (reference sequence). V was clipped by 11 bases and J by 4 bases, with 15 bases between them. This CDR3 has 13 amino acids. The CDR3 nucleotides are TGTGCCCACTCACGGGGGATCGGAAACACCATATATTTT. Its protein product is CAHSRGIGNTIYF.

This sequence joins TRBV30 and TRBJ2-5; TRBD2 matches 9 bases. With V trimmed by 1 base and J by 5 bases, 5 bases remained unmatched. This CDR3 has 14 residues. The V gene's germline CDR1 is GTSNPN and CDR2 SVGIG (reference sequence). The CDR3 DNA is TGTGCCTGGAGTGGTCTCAGCGGGAGGGAGACCCAGTACTTC. It codes for CAWSGLSGRETQYF.

The chain employs TRBV28 and TRBJ2-7, with 14 bases fitting TRBD2. This CDR3 is 15 amino acids long. Trimming at V came to 5 bases and at J to 3 bases, leaving 3 bases not matched to a gene. Germline CDR1 MDHEN, CDR2 SYDVKM. The CDR3 loop is CASSIGTSGSYEQYF. CDR3 DNA sequence: TGTGCCAGCAGTATAGGGACTAGCGGGAGCTACGAGCAGTACTTC.

This clone is labeled medium-sized. The rearrangement joins TRBV4-2 to TRBJ2-7; D possibly corresponds to TRBD1 (5 bases). CDR1 LGHNA and CDR2 YNFKEQ come from the germline V gene. Trimming took 4 bases from V and 6 from J, leaving 13 bases between them. This CDR3 has 13 amino acids. CDR3 region: CASSLHSGSEQYF. The CDR3 nucleotides read TGTGCCAGCAGCCTCCACTCAGGGTCCGAGCAGTACTTC.